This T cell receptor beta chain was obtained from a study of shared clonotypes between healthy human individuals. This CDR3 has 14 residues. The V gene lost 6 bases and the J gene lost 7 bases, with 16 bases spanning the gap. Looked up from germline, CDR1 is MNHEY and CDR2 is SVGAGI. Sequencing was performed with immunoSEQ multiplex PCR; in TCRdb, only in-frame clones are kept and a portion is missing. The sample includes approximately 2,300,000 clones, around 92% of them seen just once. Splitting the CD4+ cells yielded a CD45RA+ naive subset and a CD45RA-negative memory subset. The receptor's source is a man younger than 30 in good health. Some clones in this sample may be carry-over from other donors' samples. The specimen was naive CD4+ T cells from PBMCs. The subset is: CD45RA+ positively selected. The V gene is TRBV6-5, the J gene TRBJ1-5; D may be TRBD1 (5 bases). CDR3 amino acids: CASRGLGGRQPQHF. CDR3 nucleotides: TGTGCCAGCAGGGGGCTGGGAGGGCGCCAGCCCCAGCATTTT.